The 14 T cell receptor beta chains presented below share a single source sample, sequenced in a study of glioma-infiltrating T cells after dendritic cell vaccination. Sequencing was performed with immunoSEQ multiplex PCR; in TCRdb, only in-frame clones are kept and a portion is missing. The data contain 60,000 to 70,000 clones, 75% to 85% of them seen just once; the ten biggest clones take up under 10%. This sample comprised blood, obtained before dendritic cell vaccination. Receptors were obtained from a human donor with glioblastoma.

This chain uses TRBV2 with TRBJ2-4, with D perhaps matching TRBD1 (6 bases). CDR1 and CDR2 from the germline V gene are SNHLY and FYNNEI. CDR3 size: 13 residues. The germline V and J ends were trimmed by 6 bases and 3 bases, with 9 bases remaining between them. CDR3 coding DNA: TGTGCCAGCAGGGGGGCCGACAAAAACATTCAGTACTTC. Protein sequence: CASRGADKNIQYF.

The chain combines TRBV28 with TRBJ1-4, with TRBD1 matching over 7 bases. The V and J ends lost 5 bases and 0 bases, in that order; junction bases with no gene match: 6. This CDR3 is built from 16 residues. The V gene's germline CDR1 is MDHEN and CDR2 SYDVKM. The CDR3 loop reads CASSKTGIATNEKLFF. Written as DNA, the CDR3 is TGTGCCAGCAGTAAGACAGGGATAGCAACTAATGAAAAACTGTTTTTT. Variable domain in full (rest from reference TRBV28 and TRBJ1-4): DVKVTQSSRYLVKRTGEKVFLECVQDMDHENMFWYRQDPGLGLRLIYFSYDVKMKEKGDIPEGYSVSREKKERFSLILESASTNQTSMYLCASSKTGIATNEKLFFGSGTQLSVL.

This clone was seen only once. V gene TRBV19 combines with J gene TRBJ2-5, with 7 bases aligning to TRBD1. The CDR3 loop spans 14 amino acids. Looked up from germline, CDR1 is LNHDA and CDR2 is SQIVND (reference sequence). The J segment lost 4 bases and the V segment lost 6 bases, leaving 8 bases of the junction unmatched. The DNA for the CDR3 is TGTGCCAGTAGCGAGACAGGGACGGGAGAGACCCAGTACTTC. Its translation: CASSETGTGETQYF.

This clone was recorded once. J is TRBJ2-5 and V is TRBV2, with 9 positions matching TRBD2. The V segment lost 3 bases and the J segment 5 bases; nucleotides outside the gene matches: 4. This CDR3 has 14 residues. Germline assignment: CDR1 SNHLY and CDR2 FYNNEI. CDR3 sequence: CASSEAGGPETQYF. In nucleotides, the CDR3 is TGTGCCAGCAGTGAGGCGGGGGGGCCGGAGACCCAGTACTTC.

This chain links TRBV27 with TRBJ2-5; no clear D. Gene TRBJ2-7 matches the end of the DNA better, so the J call may be wrong. The CDR3 is 16 amino acids. Germline CDR1 is MNHEY and CDR2 is SMNVEV (reference sequence). DNA for the CDR3: TGTGCCAGCAGTTTATACCCCCCCTGGAGTTCCTACGAGCAGTACTTC. Its protein product is CASSLYPPWSSYEQYF.

CDR3 region: CASSESFQGMDTEAFF. CDR3 coding DNA: TGTGCCAGCAGTGAATCCTTTCAGGGGATGGACACTGAAGCTTTCTTT. The chain carries TRBV2 and TRBJ1-1; perhaps TRBD1 as D (6 bases). CDR1 is SNHLY and CDR2 is FYNNEI in the germline V gene. There are 16 residues in the CDR3. Trimming cost V 2 bases and J 3 bases, with 16 bases left between them.

This rearrangement joins TRBV27 to TRBJ2-7, with TRBD2 identical over 8 bases. The junction had 8 bases not matched to a gene; V was cut back by 5 bases and J by 5 bases. This CDR3 spans 14 amino acids. Per the germline V gene, CDR1 is MNHEY and CDR2 is SMNVEV (reference sequence). CDR3 nucleotides: TGTGCCAGCAGTCCCTTAGCGGGGTTCGACGAGCAGTACTTC. This gives the protein CASSPLAGFDEQYF.

The chain couples TRBV30 to TRBJ1-6, with TRBD1 as a possible D gene (5 bases). Germline CDR1 is GTSNPN and CDR2 is SVGIG (reference sequence). V dropped 0 bases and J dropped 10 bases, with 7 bases sitting between them. The CDR3 consists of 12 residues. CDR3 region: CAWSVGLSPLHF. As DNA, the CDR3 is TGTGCCTGGAGTGTGGGGCTCTCACCCCTCCACTTT.

The chain is built from TRBV9 and TRBJ2-3; 9 bases fit TRBD2. Germline trimming cut 4 bases from V and 1 base from J; bases unmatched to any gene: 13. Germline lookup yields CDR1 SGDLS and CDR2 YYNGEE. The CDR3 spans 18 residues. The CDR3: CASSLPGSAGGGTDTQYF. CDR3 DNA: TGTGCCAGCAGCCTCCCAGGCAGCGCGGGGGGGGGCACAGATACGCAGTATTTT.

V is TRBV9 and J is TRBJ2-1, with TRBD2 matching over 9 bases. Trimming removed 0 bases from V and 0 bases from J; junction bases left unmatched: 7. CDR1 SGDLS and CDR2 YYNGEE come from the germline V gene. This CDR3 spans 18 amino acids. CDR3 nucleotides: TGTGCCAGCAGCGTAGGGGCGGGGGGGTTAATCTCCTACAATGAGCAGTTCTTC. It is translated as CASSVGAGGLISYNEQFF.

V is TRBV15 and J is TRBJ2-5; TRBD2 aligns across 12 bases. J gave up 5 bases and V 1 base, and 8 bases lay outside the gene matches. This CDR3 region has 17 residues. Germline CDR1 is LNHNV and CDR2 is YYDKDF (reference sequence). CDR3 nucleotide sequence: TGTGCCACCAGCAGAGTGACTAGCGGGGGACGGGGTGAGACCCAGTACTTC. This gives the protein CATSRVTSGGRGETQYF. Variable domain in full (rest from reference TRBV15 and TRBJ2-5): DAMVIQNPRYQVTQFGKPVTLSCSQTLNHNVMYWYQQKSSQAPKLLFHYYDKDFNNEADTPDNFQSRRPNTSFCFLDIRSPGLGDTAMYLCATSRVTSGGRGETQYFGPGTRLLVL.

The V gene is TRBV6-5, the J gene TRBJ2-3; no definite D call. Germline CDR1 is MNHEY and CDR2 is SVGAGI. CDR3 length equals 13 residues. V lost 2 bases, J lost 3 bases, and 6 bases lay in between. The chain's CDR3 is CASSYLGTDTQYF. CDR3 DNA sequence: TGTGCCAGCAGTTACCTAGGAACAGATACGCAGTATTTT.

The CDR3, as DNA: TGTGCCAGCAGCCCGGGACTCACCTATGGCTACACCTTC. Its translation is CASSPGLTYGYTF. The chain is built from TRBV6-1 and TRBJ1-2, with a possible D match to TRBD1 (5 bases). The CDR3 consists of 13 residues. Germline values: CDR1 MNHNS, CDR2 SASEGT. The V gene lost 6 bases and the J gene lost 4 bases, with 12 bases spanning the gap.

This sequence joins TRBV11-3 and TRBJ2-2; D is uncertain. Per germline, CDR1 SGHNT and CDR2 YENEEA. V shed 2 bases and J shed 7 bases, with 5 bases lying between them. The CDR3 spans 12 residues. The CDR3 protein is CASSLHSGELFF. Written as DNA, the CDR3 is TGTGCCAGCAGCTTACACAGCGGGGAGCTGTTTTTT.